This T cell receptor (beta chain) was identified in a study of CD8+CD57+ T cells in acquired aplastic anemia. Across the study: Sorted CD4+ and CD8+ cells yielded DNA averaging around 3.2 ug. The study's findings and limits: Patients and controls were not found to differ significantly in CD8+ Simpson's diversity. Found in both controls and patients were around 29 CD8+ CDR3 sequences.

On this clonotype: Its antigen is still unknown.

Genomic DNA constituted the template upon which TCR beta VDJ and CDR3 profiling was performed. Each CDR3 protein gets one entry after TCRdb re-called the reads with MiXCR. The sample consists of 250,000 to 350,000 distinct CDR3 sequences, roughly half of them appearing once. V lost 4 bases, J lost 12 bases, and 5 bases lay in between. The CDR3 length is 9 residues. Looked up from germline, CDR1 is SGHVS and CDR2 is FQNEAQ. The chain uses TRBV7-8 and TRBJ2-3; D is possibly TRBD2 (5 bases). The sample consisted of sorted CD4+, CD8+, or CD8+CD57+ T cells (not recorded which) from PBMCs. This TCR was recovered from a human donor with severe aplastic anemia or a healthy control (not recorded which). The CDR3 reads CASSSGQYF. As DNA, the CDR3 is TGTGCCAGCAGCTCGGGACAGTATTTT.